This T cell receptor (beta chain) was recorded in a study of blood T cell repertoires in COVID-19. Profiling relied on immunoSEQ multiplex PCR, and the TCRdb table lists in-frame clones only, not all of them. This sample has 200,000 to 300,000 clones, with approximately 86% found just once. The CDR3 covers 14 residues. Germline V lookup: CDR1 MDHEN, CDR2 SYDVKM. V was pared by 6 bases and J by 5 bases, with 8 bases of the junction left unmatched. Participants were aged about 18 to 100 years from some 24 US areas. The source material was PBMCs or T cells enriched from blood (not recorded which). V is TRBV28 and J is TRBJ2-7; TRBD1 agrees at 9 bases. This clonotype originated in a woman aged 35 to 49 with acute COVID-19. Here the CDR3 reads CASSRQGGVHEQYF. CDR3 coding DNA: TGTGCCAGCAGCCGACAGGGGGGGGTCCACGAGCAGTACTTC.